A single sample is the source of the 7 T cell receptor beta chains below, sequenced in a study of blood T cell repertoires in COVID-19. The data were produced by immunoSEQ multiplex PCR, yet TCRdb's version contains in-frame clones alone and is incomplete. The sample has about 140,000 clones; about 90% are singletons. The specimen sequenced was peripheral blood. The receptors here all came from a man aged 55 to 70 with active or convalescent COVID-19.

The V and J genes are TRBV7-8 and TRBJ1-1; 10 bases agree with TRBD1. Trimming cost V 5 bases and J 6 bases; bases outside gene matches: 6. The CDR3 contains 14 residues. Germline CDR1 reads SGHVS; CDR2 reads FQNEAQ. This CDR3 reads CASSKRQGAAEAFF. The CDR3 DNA is TGTGCCAGCAGCAAAAGACAGGGGGCCGCTGAAGCTTTCTTT.

This chain uses TRBV9 with TRBJ1-5; 8 positions agree with TRBD1. Germline CDR1 reads SGDLS; CDR2 reads YYNGEE. The junction had 7 bases not matched to a gene; V was cut back by 4 bases and J by 4 bases. The CDR3 has 15 amino acids. CDR3 amino acids: CASSSQGGLNQPQHF. CDR3 bases: TGTGCCAGCAGCTCACAGGGGGGATTAAATCAGCCCCAGCATTTT.

The chain employs TRBV7-9 and TRBJ1-3; 8 positions agree with TRBD1. CDR1 is SEHNR, CDR2 FQNEAQ, per germline (reference sequence). V lost 5 bases, J lost 5 bases, and 2 bases stayed unmatched. This CDR3 spans 13 amino acids. CDR3: CASSRQGRNTIYF. The CDR3, as DNA: TGTGCCAGCAGCCGACAGGGGAGAAACACCATATATTTT. The full variable domain, with the rest looked up from reference TRBV7-9 and TRBJ1-3, is DTGVSQNPRHKITKRGQNVTFRCDPISEHNRLYWYRQTLGQGPEFLTYFQNEAQLEKSRLLSDRFSAERPKGSFSTLEIQRTEQGDSAMYLCASSRQGRNTIYFGEGSWLTVV.

The chain joins TRBV13 to TRBJ2-3; D may be TRBD1 (7 bases). Trimming shortened V by 5 bases and J by 3 bases, and 18 bases separated the two germline ends. The CDR3 totals 16 residues. Germline CDR1 PRHDT, CDR2 FYEKMQ (reference sequence). CDR3 in amino acids: CASSPGWGDRTDTQYF. CDR3 in DNA: TGTGCCAGCAGCCCCGGGTGGGGGGACAGAACAGATACGCAGTATTTT.

The chain carries TRBV11-2 and TRBJ2-7, with D uncertain. The CDR3 totals 11 residues. V dropped 5 bases and J dropped 7 bases, with 9 bases sitting between them. The germline gives CDR1 SGHAT, CDR2 FQNNGV. CDR3 protein: CASSLGSEQYF. In nucleotides, the CDR3 is TGTGCCAGCAGCCTCGGTAGTGAGCAGTACTTC.

Here the CDR3 reads CAIATGGDTGELFF. CDR3 DNA: TGTGCCATCGCGACAGGGGGGGACACCGGGGAGCTGTTTTTT. V usage is TRBV10-3 and J usage is TRBJ2-2, with TRBD1 matching 9 bases. The CDR3 loop spans 14 amino acids. The V gene's germline CDR1 is ENHRY and CDR2 SYGVKD. After removal of 8 bases from V and 3 bases from J, the junction contained 4 bases not matched to a gene.

The genes are TRBV14 and TRBJ2-7; D ambiguous. Deletions cut 2 bases from V and 2 bases from J, with 7 bases between. Germline loops: CDR1 SGHDN, CDR2 FVKESK. The CDR3 sequence is 13 residues long. CDR3 coding DNA: TGTGCCAGCAGCCAACAGGAAACCTACGAGCAGTACTTC. It is translated as CASSQQETYEQYF.